The 9 T cell receptor beta chains in this list originate from one sample, sequenced in a study of T cells in Graves' hyperthyroidism and ophthalmopathy. Amplified regions were TCR beta CDR3 sequences from RNA transcripts. HTBI primers were used for first-round RT-PCR of the TCR CDR3. MiXCR, run by TCRdb on the multiplex PCR reads, gives a single entry per CDR3 protein. This sample has some 550,000 distinct CDR3 sequences, with 20% to 25% found just once. Sequenced input: blood. The receptor set was obtained from a man younger than 35 with Graves' hyperthyroidism.

J is TRBJ1-2 and V is TRBV6-2 or TRBV6-3; tentative D call: TRBD1 (6 bases). CDR1 MNHEY and CDR2 SVGEGT come from the germline V gene. With 7 bases removed from V and 6 bases from J, the gap between germline ends came to 12 bases. The CDR3 is 12 residues long. The CDR3 reads CASNQGPNGYTF. The CDR3 nucleotides are TGTGCCAGCAACCAGGGGCCAAATGGCTACACCTTC.

This clonotype was seen a few times. The genes are TRBV5-1 and TRBJ2-7; 7 nucleotides align to TRBD1. Germline V gene lookup returns CDR1 SGHRS and CDR2 YFSETQ. The CDR3 covers 14 residues. Trimming at V came to 6 bases and at J to 0 bases, leaving 6 bases not matched to a gene. CDR3 sequence reads: CASNPGQNSYEQYF. Here the CDR3 DNA reads TGCGCCAGCAACCCGGGACAGAACTCCTACGAGCAGTACTTC.

This clonotype was counted many times. V gene TRBV7-9 combines with J gene TRBJ1-2; the D gene is possibly TRBD1 (6 bases). Germline V gene data show CDR1 as SEHNR and CDR2 as FQNEAQ (reference sequence). V shed 7 bases and J shed 2 bases, with 17 bases lying between them. The length of the CDR3 is 15 residues. This CDR3 is CASKPGGAENYGYTF. The CDR3 DNA is TGTGCCAGCAAACCGGGGGGCGCAGAGAACTATGGCTACACCTTC.

There are many counts of this clonotype. The V call is TRBV7-9, the J call TRBJ1-2, with TRBD1 identical over 8 bases. Germline V gene lookup returns CDR1 SEHNR and CDR2 FQNEAQ (reference sequence). The CDR3 sequence is 14 residues long. The V gene end was trimmed by 4 bases and the J gene end by 3 bases; junction bases not matched to a gene: 4. DNA of the CDR3: TGTGCCAGCAGCTCAGGGGGCAGGGACTATGGCTACACCTTC. Encoded protein: CASSSGGRDYGYTF. Based on the CDR3 plus reference TRBV7-9 and TRBJ1-2, the full variable domain is DTGVSQNPRHKITKRGQNVTFRCDPISEHNRLYWYRQTLGQGPEFLTYFQNEAQLEKSRLLSDRFSAERPKGSFSTLEIQRTEQGDSAMYLCASSSGGRDYGYTFGSGTRLTVV.

The V call is TRBV28, the J call TRBJ1-2; the D is unclear. Trimming stripped 3 bases from V and 4 bases from J, with 9 bases between. CDR1 MDHEN and CDR2 SYDVKM come from the germline V gene. This CDR3 has 13 residues. The CDR3 reads CASSFADSYGYTF. CDR3 nucleotides: TGTGCCAGCAGTTTCGCAGACTCCTATGGCTACACCTTC.

With respect to this clonotype: At one of its ends the junction is not consistent with the germline gene, which may arise from a read error. The chain uses TRBV28 and TRBJ2-7, with 9 positions matching TRBD1. Germline V gene sequence: CDR1 MDHEN, CDR2 SYDVKM. The CDR3 consists of 15 residues. The CDR3: CASSQVGTGFYEQYF. The CDR3 bases are TGCGCCAGCAGCCAAGTCGGGACAGGGTTCTACGAGCAGTACTTC. The full variable domain, rest sourced from reference TRBV28 and TRBJ2-7, is DVKVTQSSRYLVKRTGEKVFLECVQDMDHENMFWYRQDPGLGLRLIYFSYDVKMKEKGDIPEGYSVSREKKERFSLILESASTNQTSMYLCASSQVGTGFYEQYFGPGTRLTVT.

This clonotype has at least ten counts. The chain couples TRBV20-1 to TRBJ2-5; 8 bases align to TRBD2. This CDR3 has 17 residues. Germline CDR1 reads DFQATT; CDR2 reads SNEGSKA (reference sequence). The ends lost 2 bases at V and 4 bases at J; junction bases unmatched: 15. CDR3 protein: CSARPRGGRGAGETQYF. In DNA, the CDR3 is TGCAGTGCTAGACCAAGGGGTGGGCGGGGGGCCGGAGAGACCCAGTACTTC.

This clonotype was recorded at least ten times. This chain uses TRBV15 with TRBJ1-1, with D perhaps matching TRBD1 (5 bases). The V end was cut by 0 bases, the J end by 4 bases, with 12 bases between. This CDR3 contains 15 residues. Germline V gives CDR1 LNHNV, CDR2 YYDKDF (reference sequence). CDR3 sequence reads: CATSREVGLRTEAFF. The CDR3 DNA is TGTGCCACCAGCAGAGAGGTGGGGCTGCGCACTGAAGCTTTCTTT.

This clonotype appeared many times. The chain has TRBV6-2 or TRBV6-3 and TRBJ2-7; no definite D call. This CDR3 is built from 15 residues. V was shortened by 6 bases and J by 0 bases, with 15 bases between the two germline ends. Germline values: CDR1 MNHEY, CDR2 SVGEGT. The CDR3 DNA reads as TGTGCCAGCAGACCACCCGTGACACCCTCCTACGAGCAGTACTTC. It encodes CASRPPVTPSYEQYF.